Described below is a single TCR beta chain sequence and its context. Its specificity is unknown. These data are taken from a study of post-analysis software for immune sequencing data. Findings and caveats of the study: TRBV5-6, TRBV5-1 and TRBV20-1 belonged to a set of roughly five TRBV segments that were more frequent in patients than controls. Relative to controls, patients with multiple sclerosis showed significantly lower normalized Chao1 diversity.

There are 13 residues in the CDR3. V was trimmed by 10 bases and J by 3 bases, leaving 15 bases between them. From germline, CDR1 is MNHEY and CDR2 SVGAGI. Libraries were made from TCR beta cDNA, and they carried unique molecular identifiers. There were about 0.95 to 11 million T cells, and 510,000 or so cDNA molecules came from them. TCRdb redid the calling of the PCR reads with MiXCR, one entry per CDR3 protein. The data hold about 540,000 distinct CDR3 sequences, with roughly 34% observed a single time. The V gene is TRBV6-5, the J gene TRBJ2-5; D unresolved. The receptor was derived from a girl younger than 18 with multiple sclerosis. Sequencing was performed on blood. The CDR3 DNA is TGTGCCACCACCCCGGGCCTTAAAGAGACCCAGTACTTC. It codes for CATTPGLKETQYF.